These 25 T cell receptor beta chains came from one sample sequenced in a study of T cells expressing NK-cell markers. TCRdb derives one entry per CDR3 protein from the 5' RACE reads, leaving out DNA. The sample table sets out 550,000 to 600,000 distinct CDR3 sequences. Sample: blood T cells: a sorted CD56 or NKG2C T cell subset, CD4+ or CD8+ T cells, or bulk PBMC T cells (not recorded which). These receptors came from a man aged 18 to 29 in good health.

CDR3 sequence reads: CASSVLAGDWSHEQYF. The rearrangement joins TRBV28 to TRBJ2-7; the D call of TRBD2 rests on TCRdb alone, since no DNA is present to check it. Per the germline V gene, CDR1 is MDHEN and CDR2 is SYDVKM. CDR3 length: 16 residues.

This rearrangement joins TRBV6-5 to TRBJ1-1; TCRdb selects TRBD1, and the lack of DNA leaves this call unchecked. The CDR3 runs to 15 residues. Germline CDR1 reads MNHEY; CDR2 reads SVGAGI. The CDR3 reads CASSFRGTPNTEAFF.

V and J are TRBV15 and TRBJ1-3. Germline values: CDR1 LNHNV, CDR2 YYDKDF (reference sequence). The CDR3 is made up of 15 amino acids. This chain's CDR3 is CATSRGNNIGNTIYF. Using reference TRBV15 and TRBJ1-3 for the parts outside the CDR3, the full variable domain is DAMVIQNPRYQVTQFGKPVTLSCSQTLNHNVMYWYQQKSSQAPKLLFHYYDKDFNNEADTPDNFQSRRPNTSFCFLDIRSPGLGDTAMYLCATSRGNNIGNTIYFGEGSWLTVV.

The chain employs TRBV5-1 and TRBJ1-1; TCRdb lists TRBD1, though no DNA is available to test this call. CDR1 is SGHRS and CDR2 is YFSETQ in the germline V gene. CDR3 length equals 14 residues. CDR3 loop: CASSPHGGGIEAFF.

The chain links TRBV24-1 to TRBJ2-7. The CDR3 sequence is 13 residues long. Germline V gene sequence: CDR1 KGHDR, CDR2 SFDVKD. The CDR3 here is CATSDPLRYEQYF.

The rearrangement joins TRBV12-3 or TRBV12-4 to TRBJ1-3; lacking DNA, the TRBD1 call made by TCRdb goes unchecked. The CDR3 totals 16 residues. The CDR3 spells CASSSQRTVGGNTIYF.

The chain has TRBV7-2 and TRBJ1-4. The germline V gene encodes CDR1 SGHTA and CDR2 FQGNSA. This CDR3 has 15 amino acids. The CDR3: CASSPSPSGGEKLFF.

V is TRBV10-3 and J is TRBJ2-7; the D gene TCRdb calls, TRBD1, cannot be checked with no DNA. Germline V gene lookup returns CDR1 ENHRY and CDR2 SYGVKD. CDR3 size: 14 residues. The CDR3 sequence is CAIRSGTGPNEQYF.

The rearrangement links TRBV4-1 to TRBJ2-2; TCRdb reports TRBD2, a call that lacks DNA to check it against. The CDR3 runs 19 residues. CDR1 is MGHRA and CDR2 is YSYEKL in the germline V gene. The CDR3 reads CASSQETQGLAGDTGELFF.

The chain links TRBV11-2 to TRBJ2-6; checking the TCRdb D call of TRBD1 is not possible without DNA. Germline CDR1 reads SGHAT; CDR2 reads FQNNGV. The CDR3 contains 19 residues. The CDR3 spells CASSSGGTGAYSGANVLTF.

The rearrangement joins TRBV21-1 to TRBJ2-5; the TCRdb D gene call, TRBD2, has no DNA to confirm it. TRBV21-1 is annotated as a pseudogene. This CDR3 comprises 17 residues. The CDR3 reads CASRRGLAGLWGETQYF.

The V gene is TRBV10-3, the J gene TRBJ2-3; TCRdb designates TRBD1, a call that cannot be tested without DNA. The CDR3 is 13 residues long. Germline V gene lookup returns CDR1 ENHRY and CDR2 SYGVKD. CDR3: CAGKGVASDTQYF.

This chain links TRBV7-8 with TRBJ2-3. There are 16 residues in the CDR3. Looked up from germline, CDR1 is SGHVS and CDR2 is FQNEAQ. The CDR3: CASSLGRDPSTDTQYF.

This sequence joins TRBV5-6 and TRBJ1-4. The CDR3 covers 18 residues. Per germline, CDR1 SGHDT and CDR2 YYEEEE. CDR3 sequence: CASSSSRRADLFNEKLFF.

The chain uses TRBV29-1 and TRBJ2-5; TCRdb selects TRBD1, and the lack of DNA leaves this call unchecked. The germline CDR1 and CDR2 sequences are SQVTM and ANQGSEA. The CDR3 has 13 residues. CDR3 sequence: CSVEDRDQETQYF.

J is TRBJ1-1 and V is TRBV7-2; as DNA is missing, the TRBD1 call by TCRdb cannot be tested. Looked up from germline, CDR1 is SGHTA and CDR2 is FQGNSA. The CDR3 sequence is 14 residues long. The CDR3 loop is CASTWGRANTEAFF.

V and J are TRBV6-5 and TRBJ2-5. The germline V gene encodes CDR1 MNHEY and CDR2 SVGAGI. This CDR3 is 15 amino acids long. The CDR3 loop is CASSYSIGVQETQYF.

The rearrangement uses TRBV7-3 and TRBJ1-5; TCRdb returns TRBD1, unconfirmable since there is no DNA. The CDR3 spans 14 residues. Germline V lookup: CDR1 SGHTA, CDR2 FQGTGA. This CDR3 is CASRKSGGNQPQHF.

The chain links TRBV24-1 to TRBJ2-3. This CDR3 region has 14 residues. Germline V gene sequence: CDR1 KGHDR, CDR2 SFDVKD. CDR3 loop: CATSDTEFTDTQYF.

This rearrangement joins TRBV29-1 to TRBJ1-4; TCRdb gives TRBD1 as the D gene, but with no DNA this cannot be confirmed. Germline V CDR1 and CDR2: SQVTM, ANQGSEA. The CDR3 loop spans 14 amino acids. This chain's CDR3 is CSVVDRGRSEKLFF.

The chain is built from TRBV5-1 and TRBJ2-7. In germline, CDR1 is SGHRS, CDR2 YFSETQ. This CDR3 spans 13 amino acids. Here the CDR3 reads CASSLRGSYEQYF.

The V call is TRBV6-1, the J call TRBJ2-1; without DNA, the TCRdb call of TRBD2 cannot be checked. In germline, CDR1 is MNHNS, CDR2 SASEGT. There are 15 residues in the CDR3. CDR3 protein: CASASRTRGHNEQFF.

The chain joins TRBV9 to TRBJ2-6; lacking DNA, the TRBD1 call made by TCRdb goes unchecked. Germline V gene sequence: CDR1 SGDLS, CDR2 YYNGEE. The CDR3 runs 17 residues. This CDR3 reads CASSAGQSRSGANVLTF.

CDR3 residues: CASSQDRDRVLAKNIQYF. J is TRBJ2-4 and V is TRBV4-1; TCRdb calls TRBD1, which cannot be checked without DNA. Looked up from germline, CDR1 is MGHRA and CDR2 is YSYEKL. This CDR3 has 18 amino acids.

V usage is TRBV6-2 or TRBV6-3 and J usage is TRBJ2-7; there is no DNA to check the TCRdb D call of TRBD2. The CDR3 runs to 16 residues. The germline CDR1 and CDR2 sequences are MNHEY and SVGEGT. The CDR3 loop is CASSYSLPSGSYEQYF.